Each of the 12 T cell receptor beta chains below was sequenced from the same sample in a study of T-cell reconstitution after alpha-beta-depleted transplantation in children. Unique molecular identifiers were used to barcode this TCRbeta library. TCRdb re-called the PCR reads through MiXCR, storing one row per CDR3 protein. The sample consists of some 600,000 distinct CDR3 sequences, 10% to 15% of them appearing once. The sequences come from PBMCs, mostly from graft donor cells, collected 360 days after TCRalphabeta/CD19-depleted stem cell transplant. The receptors come from a male patient aged 5 to 17 who had a stem cell transplant for acute myeloid leukemia, so the T cells may come from the graft donor.

This clonotype was observed a few times. The genes are TRBV5-4 and TRBJ2-7; 8 positions match TRBD2. Per germline, CDR1 SGHNT and CDR2 YYREEE (reference sequence). The junction had 19 bases not matched to a gene; V was cut back by 1 base and J by 4 bases. This CDR3 contains 19 residues. CDR3 region: CASSLSIAFSREGQYEQYF. DNA of the CDR3: TGTGCCAGCAGCTTGTCAATAGCATTTTCACGGGAGGGCCAATACGAGCAGTACTTC.

This clonotype was seen only a few times. The chain employs TRBV20-1 and TRBJ2-3, with 9 bases fitting TRBD2. CDR3 length equals 17 residues. The germline V gene has CDR1 DFQATT and CDR2 SNEGSKA (reference sequence). Trimming took 2 bases from V and 2 from J; bases not matched to a gene: 11. This CDR3 is CSARPYYLAGLTDTQYF. CDR3 DNA: TGCAGTGCTAGACCTTATTACCTAGCGGGACTCACAGATACGCAGTATTTT.

The rearrangement links TRBV7-2 to TRBJ2-2; perhaps D is TRBD1 or TRBD2 (5 bases each). Germline V lookup: CDR1 SGHTA, CDR2 FQGNSA. The CDR3 extends over 17 amino acids. V was cut by 0 bases and J by 6 bases, with 17 bases left in between. The CDR3 sequence is CASSLAPPTWGPGELFF. The CDR3 region has the DNA TGTGCCAGCAGCTTAGCTCCTCCGACCTGGGGACCCGGGGAGCTGTTTTTT. The variable domain in full, with the rest retrieved from reference TRBV7-2 and TRBJ2-2, is GAGVSQSPSNKVTEKGKDVELRCDPISGHTALYWYRQSLGQGLEFLIYFQGNSAPDKSGLPSDRFSAERTGGSVSTLTIQRTQQEDSAVYLCASSLAPPTWGPGELFFGEGSRLTVL.

V is TRBV29-1 and J is TRBJ2-5, with D unclear. V was pared by 8 bases and J by 6 bases, with 13 bases between. In germline, CDR1 is SQVTM, CDR2 ANQGSEA. This CDR3 is 11 amino acids long. CDR3 DNA sequence: TGCAGCCTCCTGGTTGGGAAGACCCAGTACTTC. This codes for CSLLVGKTQYF. Based on the CDR3 plus reference TRBV29-1 and TRBJ2-5, the full variable domain is SAVISQKPSRDICQRGTSLTIQCQVDSQVTMMFWYRQQPGQSLTLIATANQGSEATYESGFVIDKFPISRPNLTFSTLTVSNMSPEDSSIYLCSLLVGKTQYFGPGTRLLVL.

This clonotype has ten or more counts. This chain links TRBV20-1 with TRBJ2-3; TRBD1 aligns across 10 bases. Germline V gene lookup returns CDR1 DFQATT and CDR2 SNEGSKA (reference sequence). Trimming cost V 0 bases and J 2 bases; bases outside gene matches: 23. This CDR3 comprises 22 residues. The CDR3 loop reads CSARDPKDERWLGQGFTDTQYF. The CDR3 region has the DNA TGCAGTGCTAGAGACCCCAAAGACGAAAGATGGTTGGGACAGGGGTTCACAGATACGCAGTATTTT.

This clonotype showed up just a few times. The chain combines TRBV14 with TRBJ2-7; 7 bases are a match to TRBD1. Trimming removed 1 base from V and 2 bases from J; junction bases left unmatched: 5. This CDR3 has 15 amino acids. CDR1 and CDR2 (germline): SGHDN, FVKESK. The CDR3 here is CASSQGQGIPYEQYF. DNA for the CDR3: TGTGCCAGCAGCCAAGGACAGGGCATACCCTACGAGCAGTACTTC.

The chain carries TRBV9 and TRBJ2-3, with TRBD2 as a possible D gene (5 bases). The CDR3 is made up of 13 amino acids. Germline CDR1 reads SGDLS; CDR2 reads YYNGEE. Trimming pared 4 bases from V and 4 bases from J, leaving 10 bases between. The CDR3 sequence: CASSLTLADTQYF. Here the CDR3 DNA reads TGTGCCAGCAGCCTTACACTAGCAGATACGCAGTATTTT.

This clonotype was observed a handful of times. This chain links TRBV29-1 with TRBJ2-7; no firm D call. Trimming cost V 4 bases and J 7 bases, with 11 bases left between them. Germline values: CDR1 SQVTM, CDR2 ANQGSEA. The CDR3 is 11 amino acids. The CDR3 reads CSVGDLREQYF. The CDR3 DNA is TGCAGCGTTGGAGACTTGCGGGAGCAGTACTTC.

This clonotype was seen more than once but under ten times. This chain uses TRBV5-1 with TRBJ1-1; possible D gene TRBD1, 6 bases. The CDR3 is 16 residues long. Trimming left V 4 bases short and J 0 bases short, with 16 bases between. From germline, CDR1 is SGHRS and CDR2 YFSETQ. The CDR3 DNA reads TGCGCCAGCAGCCAGCATATCCAGGGGATGAACACTGAAGCTTTCTTT. Amino acids: CASSQHIQGMNTEAFF.

There are a few counts of this clonotype. The V and J genes are TRBV7-3 and TRBJ2-5, with D uncertain. The CDR3 runs 16 residues. Trimming took off 2 bases at V and 0 bases at J, with 13 bases between the two ends. Germline loops: CDR1 SGHTA, CDR2 FQGTGA. CDR3 DNA sequence: TGTGCCAGCAGCTTAGATGTGGGCCTCGACCAAGAGACCCAGTACTTC. Its translation is CASSLDVGLDQETQYF.

The chain is built from TRBV12-3 or TRBV12-4 and TRBJ2-1; tentatively, D is TRBD1 or TRBD2 (5 bases each). This CDR3 region has 17 residues. Trimming shortened V by 5 bases and J by 2 bases, and 19 bases separated the two germline ends. In DNA, the CDR3 is TGTGCCAGCAGTCTCGAGGGGATGTTGAAGACCTACAATGAGCAGTTCTTC. Translated, it gives CASSLEGMLKTYNEQFF.

This clonotype was counted at least ten times. The DNA for the CDR3 is TGTGCCAGCAGTTTCTCGGGGGCGCAGTACGAGCAGTACTTC. This translates into CASSFSGAQYEQYF. The V gene is TRBV28, the J gene TRBJ2-7, with D perhaps TRBD1 or TRBD2 (6 bases each). Germline CDR1 is MDHEN and CDR2 is SYDVKM. The CDR3 has 14 residues. Trimming cost V 3 bases and J 4 bases, with 13 bases left between them.